Reported below is one T cell receptor beta chain. The antigen is unknown. A junction end diverges from the germline sequence, so it may reflect a read error. This entry belongs to a study of tumor-infiltrating lymphocytes in primary liver carcinoma. Study-level information: Each of the samples returned roughly 3.5 to 8 million productive TCRbeta reads (a yield similar across tissue types). Notes on the study in general: The study found only about 7-24% of top clones in all five tumor regions.

The V gene's germline CDR1 is LGHNA and CDR2 YNFKEQ. The length of the CDR3 is 11 residues. Co-extraction of both nucleic acids (RNA and DNA) used roughly 18-32 mg of unsorted bulk tissue. Starting material of 450 to 550 ng total RNA yielded TCR beta cDNA via a constant-region primer. Nested multiplex PCR, run for three rounds with slightly modified ARM-PCR, yielded TCR beta libraries. The first two PCR rounds used TRBV1-TRBV30 forward primers with a C-beta reverse primer, 9 to 11 cycles each. In TCRdb, the multiplex PCR reads were re-called with MiXCR into one record per CDR3 protein. The sample shows about 110,000 distinct CDR3 sequences, 65% of them seen only once.

This chain links TRBV4-2 with TRBJ2-3, with D unclear. The receptor comes from a woman aged 55 to 70 with primary liver carcinoma and hepatitis B virus infection. Sequencing was performed on liver tumor tissue from sampling region 1. The subset was: tumor region T1, superior pole. The CDR3 nucleotides read TGTACCAGCAGCCAGGCAGATACACAGTATTTT. Translated, it gives CTSSQADTQYF.